What follows are 15 T cell receptor beta chains derived from one specimen sequenced in a study of cytotoxic CD8 clonotypes in ibrutinib-treated CLL. Libraries were prepared by immunoSEQ multiplex PCR; TCRdb keeps only in-frame clonotypes and omits some of them. The data show approximately 60,000 clones, roughly 49% seen once. This specimen was PBMCs, taken at disease progression, from a patient treated with ibrutinib. These TCRs come from a human donor with chronic lymphocytic leukemia.

This clone counts as medium-sized (0.01 to 0.1%). The chain combines TRBV28 with TRBJ2-3; no reliable D call. The CDR3 length is 18 residues. V lost 2 bases and J 1 base, leaving 19 bases between the germline ends. CDR1 and CDR2 from the germline V gene are MDHEN and SYDVKM. CDR3 coding DNA: TGTGCCAGCAGTTTAGAGGCCCTCGGCCAGGCGGGCACAGATACGCAGTATTTT. Amino acids: CASSLEALGQAGTDTQYF.

The J gene is TRBJ2-7, the V gene TRBV19; TRBD1 matches 11 bases. The CDR3 runs 14 residues. The germline gives CDR1 LNHDA, CDR2 SQIVND (reference sequence). V lost 6 bases to trimming and J lost 4 bases; unmatched junction nucleotides: 5. In nucleotides, the CDR3 is TGTGCCAGTAGCCGGACAGGGGGCGGTTACGAGCAGTACTTC. This translates into CASSRTGGGYEQYF.

J is TRBJ2-5 and V is TRBV4-1; tentatively, D is TRBD2 (7 bases). Germline-derived CDR1 and CDR2 are MGHRA and YSYEKL. V lost 6 bases and J 4 bases, leaving 12 bases between the germline ends. The CDR3 has 13 residues. CDR3: CASRRGPGETQYF. Written as DNA, the CDR3 is TGCGCCAGCAGGCGGGGGCCCGGAGAGACCCAGTACTTC.

J is TRBJ2-1 and V is TRBV2, with 9 bases identical to TRBD1. Per germline, CDR1 SNHLY and CDR2 FYNNEI. This CDR3 comprises 14 residues. V lost 4 bases, J lost 6 bases, and 4 bases stayed unmatched. The CDR3 sequence: CASSVQGAVNEQFF. The CDR3 region has the DNA TGTGCCAGCAGTGTACAGGGGGCGGTCAATGAGCAGTTCTTC.

The chain is built from TRBV2 and TRBJ2-1; no firm D call. The CDR3 contains 11 residues. Trimming pared 8 bases from V and 7 bases from J, leaving 9 bases between. Looked up from germline, CDR1 is SNHLY and CDR2 is FYNNEI. The CDR3 DNA reads TGTGCCAGCCCGTCGTGGAATGAGCAGTTCTTC. Residues: CASPSWNEQFF. Full variable domain (missing parts from reference TRBV2 and TRBJ2-1): EPEVTQTPSHQVTQMGQEVILRCVPISNHLYFYWYRQILGQKVEFLVSFYNNEISEKSEIFDDQFSVERPDGSNFTLKIRSTKLEDSAMYFCASPSWNEQFFGPGTRLTVL.

The V gene is TRBV5-6, the J gene TRBJ1-3, with a tentative D call TRBD1 (6 bases). Germline V gene lookup returns CDR1 SGHDT and CDR2 YYEEEE. With 0 bases removed from V and 2 bases from J, the gap between germline ends came to 12 bases. CDR3 size: 16 residues. Here the CDR3 reads CASSLVAGAAGNTIYF. CDR3 nucleotides: TGTGCCAGCAGCTTGGTTGCAGGGGCGGCTGGAAACACCATATATTTT.

The chain recombines TRBV7-2 with TRBJ2-7, with D possibly TRBD2 on 6 matching bases. The V and J ends lost 1 base and 0 bases respectively, with 7 bases between them. Germline V gene data show CDR1 as SGHTA and CDR2 as FQGNSA. The CDR3 length is 14 residues. DNA for the CDR3: TGTGCCAGCAGCTTAGGGGACTTCTCCTACGAGCAGTACTTC. It codes for CASSLGDFSYEQYF.

Only one count was recorded for this clone. The rearrangement joins TRBV19 to TRBJ2-7; D possibly matches TRBD1 or TRBD2 (6 bases each). The CDR3 is 17 residues long. Per germline, CDR1 LNHDA and CDR2 SQIVND (reference sequence). Trimming stripped 3 bases from V and 6 bases from J, with 24 bases between. The CDR3 here is CASSITGGLQGRPEQYF. DNA of the CDR3: TGTGCCAGTAGTATCACCGGGGGTCTGCAGGGGCGCCCCGAGCAGTACTTC.

This clone was seen more than once but under ten times. The chain carries TRBV19 and TRBJ1-2; D gene uncertain. The CDR3 extends over 13 amino acids. V was cut by 5 bases and J by 4 bases, with 11 bases left in between. From germline, CDR1 is LNHDA and CDR2 SQIVND (reference sequence). As DNA, the CDR3 is TGTGCCAGTAGTCCCCGCGGTTCCTATGGCTACACCTTC. Translating gives CASSPRGSYGYTF.

V usage is TRBV4-2 and J usage is TRBJ1-2; D gene unclear. This CDR3 contains 14 residues. Germline V gene data show CDR1 as LGHNA and CDR2 as YNFKEQ. V lost 4 bases and J 3 bases, leaving 12 bases between the germline ends. The CDR3 region is CASSLRRADYGYTF. DNA of the CDR3: TGTGCCAGCAGCCTCCGTAGGGCAGACTATGGCTACACCTTC.

The chain couples TRBV5-4 to TRBJ2-3, with D unresolved. The CDR3 loop spans 14 amino acids. Deletions cut 1 base from V and 2 bases from J, with 8 bases between. Germline CDR1 and CDR2: SGHNT and YYREEE (reference sequence). CDR3 nucleotide sequence: TGTGCCAGCAGCTTGCCAAGCGTCACAGATACGCAGTATTTT. Protein product: CASSLPSVTDTQYF. The variable domain in full, with the rest retrieved from reference TRBV5-4 and TRBJ2-3, is ETGVTQSPTHLIKTRGQQVTLRCSSQSGHNTVSWYQQALGQGPQFIFQYYREEENGRGNFPPRFSGLQFPNYSSELNVNALELDDSALYLCASSLPSVTDTQYFGPGTRLTVL.

The rearrangement uses TRBV1 and TRBJ1-1. TRBV1 is noted as a pseudogene. This CDR3 is built from 13 residues. The CDR3 spells CTSSQAPPGEAFF. DNA of the CDR3: TGCACCAGCAGCCAAGCCCCTCCCGGCGAAGCTTTCTTT.

This clone was picked up a small number of times. The chain has TRBV27 and TRBJ2-7, with 9 bases fitting TRBD1. The V gene end was trimmed by 6 bases and the J gene end by 0 bases; junction bases not matched to a gene: 3. This CDR3 is 14 amino acids long. Germline loops: CDR1 MNHEY, CDR2 SMNVEV (reference sequence). CDR3 protein: CASSLQGASYEQYF. The DNA of the CDR3 is TGTGCCAGCAGCCTACAGGGGGCCTCCTACGAGCAGTACTTC.

V is TRBV7-3 and J is TRBJ1-2; 10 nucleotides agree with TRBD1. Germline CDR1 reads SGHTA; CDR2 reads FQGTGA. V was clipped by 5 bases and J by 5 bases; unmatched bases: 8. This CDR3 comprises 15 residues. The chain's CDR3 is CASSPAGTGDYGYTF. The CDR3 bases are TGTGCCAGCAGCCCCGCCGGGACAGGGGATTATGGCTACACCTTC.

The V gene is TRBV7-2, the J gene TRBJ1-2; TRBD1 agrees at 9 bases. V shed 2 bases, J shed 4 bases, and the junction held 8 bases outside the gene matches. Germline V gives CDR1 SGHTA, CDR2 FQGNSA. This CDR3 is 16 amino acids long. The CDR3 sequence: CASSLIGQGFGYGYTF. CDR3 sequence (DNA): TGTGCCAGCAGCTTAATTGGACAGGGGTTTGGCTATGGCTACACCTTC.